This entry features one T cell receptor beta chain sequence. The antigen remains undetermined. This sample is drawn from a study of T cell repertoires in cytomegalovirus infection. Study information: Signatures in public TCR beta sequences pointed to both CMV infection and matching HLA type. Notes on the study in general: Carriers of CMV plus the relevant HLA were identified by cumulative public TCR beta family frequency. CMV-specific HLA-C-restricted TCR beta clonotypes dominated the ex vivo response.

The CDR3 has 13 residues. V was cut by 6 bases and J by 1 base, with 12 bases left in between. Germline CDR1 reads DFQATT; CDR2 reads SNEGSKA (reference sequence). TCRdb independently ran MiXCR on the reads; one entry per CDR3 protein. The sample records 150,000 to 200,000 distinct CDR3 sequences, approximately 30% being singletons. The V and J genes are TRBV20-1 and TRBJ1-1; a weak D match, TRBD1 (5 bases). The sample consisted of PBMCs. The TCR was taken from a human donor in good health (CMV status not recorded). Some clones in this sample may be carry-over from other donors' samples. CDR3 nucleotide sequence: TGCAGTGCCTGGGGGACGGCGAACACTGAAGCTTTCTTT. This gives the protein CSAWGTANTEAFF.